This note documents a single T cell receptor beta chain sequence. The data originate from a study of blood T cell repertoires in COVID-19. Background on the study: Some COVID-19 samples were acute and others convalescent; all came from the United States, Italy and Spain. T cells, B-cell-depleted T cells, or PBMCs provided the cDNA or gDNA that served as material.

Trimming shortened V by 4 bases and J by 2 bases, and 25 bases separated the two germline ends. This CDR3 has 18 residues. Original methodology: How many nucleated cells were present was estimated from reference gene primer amplification. Sequenced by immunoSEQ multiplex PCR; TCRdb stores in-frame clones only, minus some. V and J calls and clone size are copied from that table; D and trimming were computed from the DNA. In the table there are approximately 82,000 clones, about four fifths of which are singletons. The material sequenced was peripheral blood. The chain couples TRBV5-3 to TRBJ2-7; the D gene is possibly TRBD1 (6 bases). TRBV5-3 is an ORF for which the function is uncertain. The clonotype was recovered from a woman in her seventies with acute or convalescent COVID-19. The CDR3 DNA is TGTGCCAGAAGCGGACGAAAGGGGGTGTACCCCGAGACCTACGAGCAGTACTTC. Protein: CARSGRKGVYPETYEQYF.